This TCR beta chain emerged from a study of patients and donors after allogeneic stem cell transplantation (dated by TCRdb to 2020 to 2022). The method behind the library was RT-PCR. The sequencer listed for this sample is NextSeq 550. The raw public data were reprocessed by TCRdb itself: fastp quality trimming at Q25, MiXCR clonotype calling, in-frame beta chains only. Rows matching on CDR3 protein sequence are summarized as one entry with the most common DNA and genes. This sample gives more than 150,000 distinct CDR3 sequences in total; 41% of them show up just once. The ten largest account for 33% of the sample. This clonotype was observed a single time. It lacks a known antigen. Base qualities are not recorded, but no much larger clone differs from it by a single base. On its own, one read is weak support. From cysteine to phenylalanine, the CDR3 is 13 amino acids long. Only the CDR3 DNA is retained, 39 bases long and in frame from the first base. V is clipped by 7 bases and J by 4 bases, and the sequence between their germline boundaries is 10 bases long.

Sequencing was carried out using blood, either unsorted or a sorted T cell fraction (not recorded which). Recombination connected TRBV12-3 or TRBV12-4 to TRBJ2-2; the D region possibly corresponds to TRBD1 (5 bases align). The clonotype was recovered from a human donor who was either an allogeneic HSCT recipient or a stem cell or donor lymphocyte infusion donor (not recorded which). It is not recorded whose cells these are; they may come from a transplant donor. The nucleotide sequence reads TGTGCCAGCAATTATAGGGGCACCGGGGAGCTGTTTTTT. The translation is CASNYRGTGELFF.